The 18 T cell receptor beta chains reported below all come from one sample, sequenced in a study of T cell responses to AZD1222 COVID-19 vaccine (dated by TCRdb to the early 2020s). The time point label, read with the paper, signifies: about 28 days (+/-7) after the second vaccine dose. The library was generated by the immunoSEQ multiplex PCR assay. Here the immuneACCESS table is served through TCRdb, limited to in-frame sequences with V and J called. Missing clones are a known gap in these copies; in checked studies unresolved V genes cover under half, and the rest lacks a known reason. The table for this sample lists fewer than 130,000 clones; approximately 92% of them were counted only once. The ten largest make up roughly 2.7% of the sample. Material: peripheral blood, obtained 28 days after the second AZD1222 dose. All receptors derive from an adult who received the AZD1222 COVID-19 vaccine.

The chain combines TRBV7-2 with TRBJ2-7, with 12 bases that match TRBD1. CDR3 length: 17 amino acids. The germline V gene has CDR1 SGHTA and CDR2 FQGNSA. Trimming removed 4 bases from V and 3 bases from J; junction bases left unmatched: 10. CDR3 DNA: TGTGCCAGCAGCTCACCGGGACAGGGGGCTCCCGACTACGAGCAGTACTTC. Its translation: CASSSPGQGAPDYEQYF.

The genes are TRBV5-1 and TRBJ2-7, with 10 bases lining up with TRBD1. From germline, CDR1 is SGHRS and CDR2 YFSETQ. CDR3 length equals 14 residues. The V gene end was trimmed by 3 bases and the J gene end by 2 bases; junction bases not matched to a gene: 2. The CDR3: CASSYGQGAYEQYF. The CDR3 DNA reads TGCGCCAGCAGCTACGGACAGGGGGCCTACGAGCAGTACTTC.

V is TRBV7-2 and J is TRBJ1-4; possible D gene TRBD1, 5 bases. V shed 3 bases and J shed 4 bases, with 9 bases lying between them. The V gene's germline CDR1 is SGHTA and CDR2 FQGNSA. The CDR3 contains 14 residues. The CDR3 sequence is CASSLRGNNEKLFF. The CDR3 DNA is TGTGCCAGCAGCTTGAGGGGAAATAATGAAAAACTGTTTTTT.

V gene TRBV12-5 combines with J gene TRBJ2-3; TRBD2 is a possible D gene (6 bases). The CDR3 sequence is 14 residues long. V was trimmed by 1 base and J by 3 bases, leaving 8 bases between them. The germline gives CDR1 LGHNT, CDR2 FRNRAP. DNA of the CDR3: TGTGCTAGTGGTTTGGCGGGAGTGACAGATACGCAGTATTTT. Its protein product is CASGLAGVTDTQYF.

Regarding this clone: Possible read error: a much larger clone is one base away. The genes are TRBV6-6 and TRBJ1-1; D remains unclear. This CDR3 spans 13 amino acids. Per germline, CDR1 MNHNY and CDR2 SVGAGI (reference sequence). Trimming cost V 6 bases and J 4 bases, with 12 bases left between them. CDR3 region: CASRSEGGTEAFF. As DNA, the CDR3 is TGTGCCAGCAGGTCGGAGGGCGGCACTGAAGCTTTCTTT.

Only a few counts were recorded for this clone. This chain joins TRBV11-2 and TRBJ1-6; D is undetermined. The V and J ends lost 3 bases and 10 bases respectively, with 13 bases between them. Per germline, CDR1 SGHAT and CDR2 FQNNGV. The CDR3 is 14 amino acids. The chain's CDR3 is CASSFLMDASPLHF. The CDR3 DNA sequence: TGTGCCAGCAGCTTTCTTATGGATGCATCACCCCTCCACTTT.

The chain carries TRBV27 and TRBJ2-7; D unclear. The CDR3 totals 16 residues. The ends were cut back, 0 bases at V and 5 bases at J, with 17 bases in the middle. Germline V gives CDR1 MNHEY, CDR2 SMNVEV (reference sequence). CDR3 in DNA: TGTGCCAGCAGTTTATCCCCTCCCCGGGTTAACCACGAGCAGTACTTC. It translates to CASSLSPPRVNHEQYF.

The chain is built from TRBV5-1 and TRBJ2-6, with D perhaps matching TRBD1 (6 bases). The CDR3 length is 14 residues. The germline V and J ends were trimmed by 3 bases and 4 bases, with 8 bases remaining between them. The germline V gene has CDR1 SGHRS and CDR2 YFSETQ. CDR3 bases: TGCGCCAGCAGCTCCGGGACAGGGGCCAACGTCCTGACTTTC. Translating gives CASSSGTGANVLTF. Complete variable domain (other parts from reference TRBV5-1 and TRBJ2-6): KAGVTQTPRYLIKTRGQQVTLSCSPISGHRSVSWYQQTPGQGLQFLFEYFSETQRNKGNFPGRFSGRQFSNSRSEMNVSTLELGDSALYLCASSSGTGANVLTFGAGSRLTVL.

This clone appeared once. The rearrangement joins TRBV9 to TRBJ2-3; 12 positions agree with TRBD2. With V trimmed by 3 bases and J by 1 base, 3 bases remained unmatched. Germline lookup yields CDR1 SGDLS and CDR2 YYNGEE. The CDR3 has 16 residues. In DNA form, the CDR3 reads TGTGCCAGCAGCGCTCGGACTAGCGGGGGCACAGATACGCAGTATTTT. Its protein is CASSARTSGGTDTQYF.

The chain uses TRBV18 and TRBJ1-4; the D gene is possibly TRBD1 (6 bases). V lost 10 bases, J lost 2 bases, and 11 bases lay in between. CDR1 and CDR2 (germline): KGHSH, LQKENI. The CDR3 runs 13 residues. CDR3 region: CATRGSTNEKLFF. CDR3 in DNA: TGTGCCACGAGGGGGTCTACTAATGAAAAACTGTTTTTT. The full variable domain, rest sourced from reference TRBV18 and TRBJ1-4, is NAGVMQNPRHLVRRRGQEARLRCSPMKGHSHVYWYRQLPEEGLKFMVYLQKENIIDESGMPKERFSAEFPKEGPSILRIQQVVRGDSAAYFCATRGSTNEKLFFGSGTQLSVL.

The chain recombines TRBV6-5 with TRBJ1-5; 8 bases fit TRBD1. Germline CDR1 and CDR2: MNHEY and SVGAGI. Germline trimming cut 8 bases from V and 5 bases from J; bases unmatched to any gene: 5. The CDR3 has 13 amino acids. CDR3 sequence reads: CASGQGTDQPQHF. The CDR3 DNA is TGTGCCAGCGGACAGGGAACGGATCAGCCCCAGCATTTT.

The V gene is TRBV10-3, the J gene TRBJ1-5; D is ambiguous. The CDR3 runs 14 residues. The ends were cut back, 2 bases at V and 6 bases at J, with 11 bases in the middle. The germline CDR1 and CDR2 sequences are ENHRY and SYGVKD. The CDR3, as DNA: TGTGCCATCAGTGAGGGGCAGTCAGCTCAGCCCCAGCATTTT. This encodes CAISEGQSAQPQHF.

This clone was seen just once. The chain recombines TRBV11-2 with TRBJ2-1; 11 bases agree with TRBD2. Trimming took 5 bases from V and 10 from J; bases not matched to a gene: 7. The germline V gene encodes CDR1 SGHAT and CDR2 FQNNGV. CDR3 length equals 14 residues. CDR3 sequence reads: CASSVAGGPWEQFF. In nucleotides, the CDR3 is TGTGCCAGCAGCGTAGCGGGGGGGCCGTGGGAGCAGTTCTTC.

In this sample, this clone turned up once. This rearrangement joins TRBV4-3 to TRBJ2-7, with D possibly matching TRBD1 (6 bases). Germline assignment: CDR1 LGHNA and CDR2 YSLEER. V was trimmed by 4 bases and J by 5 bases, leaving 12 bases between them. The CDR3 spans 13 residues. Written as DNA, the CDR3 is TGCGCCAGCAGCCCCCAGGGGCGGGACGAGCAGTACTTC. This encodes CASSPQGRDEQYF.

The chain links TRBV29-1 to TRBJ2-2; D may be TRBD1 or TRBD2 (6 bases each). This CDR3 region has 14 residues. The V end was cut by 4 bases, the J end by 4 bases, with 13 bases between. Germline CDR1 reads SQVTM; CDR2 reads ANQGSEA. The CDR3 DNA reads as TGCAGCGTTGGAGGGGGGCCGAGCACCGGGGAGCTGTTTTTT. This gives the protein CSVGGGPSTGELFF.

V and J are TRBV21-1 and TRBJ1-3. TRBV21-1 is a pseudogene. This CDR3 region has 21 residues. The CDR3 loop reads CASSKDPPGAEVILGGNTIYF. The CDR3 DNA reads as TGTGCCAGCAGCAAAGACCCCCCCGGGGCAGAGGTGATTTTGGGTGGAAACACCATATATTTT.

The sample holds one count of this clone. The V and J genes are TRBV4-2 and TRBJ2-7, with D possibly TRBD2 on 6 matching bases. The CDR3 has 16 residues. V was clipped by 4 bases and J by 2 bases, with 18 bases between them. Germline V gene lookup returns CDR1 LGHNA and CDR2 YNFKEQ. CDR3 sequence reads: CASSLASGSGTYEQYF. The CDR3 DNA reads as TGTGCCAGCAGCCTTGCCAGTGGTAGCGGAACCTACGAGCAGTACTTC.

V gene TRBV5-1 combines with J gene TRBJ2-7, with D possibly being TRBD1 (6 bases). CDR1 SGHRS and CDR2 YFSETQ come from the germline V gene. The CDR3 consists of 14 residues. The germline V and J ends were trimmed by 6 bases and 5 bases, with 18 bases remaining between them. In nucleotides, the CDR3 is TGCGCCAGCACTCTAGGCGGCAGGGACAACGAGCAGTACTTC. Residues: CASTLGGRDNEQYF.